These 18 T cell receptor beta chains were sequenced from one sample in a study of somatic mutations in cytotoxic T cells in rheumatoid arthritis. Assay: immunoSEQ multiplex PCR; the TCRdb copy retains only in-frame clones and omits some. The sample has about 16,000 clones, roughly 74% seen once; the top ten hold 17%. Sequencing input: CD8+ T cells sorted from blood. The receptors come from an adult with rheumatoid arthritis.

The V gene is TRBV4-2, the J gene TRBJ2-3, with D perhaps matching TRBD1 (5 bases). V lost 4 bases and J lost 3, with 23 bases in between. The CDR3 is 18 residues long. CDR1 and CDR2 (germline): LGHNA, YNFKEQ. CDR3 in DNA: TGTGCCAGCAGCCCTACCCCGTCCAGGGTAAGGGGTACAGATACGCAGTATTTT. Its translation: CASSPTPSRVRGTDTQYF.

This chain links TRBV12-1 with TRBJ2-1; the table's D call of TRBD1 was not tested on the DNA. TRBV12-1 is a pseudogene locus. The CDR3 is 16 amino acids. The CDR3 spells CASSRRQVRSYNEQFF. For the CDR3, the DNA is TGTGCCAGCAGCCGCCGACAGGTTCGCTCCTACAATGAGCAGTTCTTC.

In its sample, this clone was seen a few times. The chain links TRBV11-2 to TRBJ2-1, with 9 bases aligning to TRBD1. The trim removed 5 bases at V and 3 bases at J, leaving 5 bases unmatched. Germline-derived CDR1 and CDR2 are SGHAT and FQNNGV. The CDR3 length is 15 residues. In nucleotides, the CDR3 is TGTGCCAGCAGCCACAGGGGGCGCGGCTACAATGAGCAGTTCTTC. Translating gives CASSHRGRGYNEQFF.

The chain has TRBV5-1 and TRBJ1-2; 7 bases fit TRBD1. The CDR3 is 14 residues long. Germline V lookup: CDR1 SGHRS, CDR2 YFSETQ. Trimming cost V 4 bases and J 4 bases; bases outside gene matches: 7. Here the CDR3 reads CASSPRDSTYGYTF. In DNA, the CDR3 is TGCGCCAGCAGCCCCCGGGACAGCACCTATGGCTACACCTTC.

This chain joins TRBV27 and TRBJ1-2; no definite D call. This CDR3 region has 13 residues. From germline, CDR1 is MNHEY and CDR2 SMNVEV (reference sequence). V shed 5 bases and J shed 2 bases, with 9 bases lying between them. The CDR3 spells CASSLGWNYGYTF. The CDR3 coding sequence is TGTGCCAGCAGTCTCGGCTGGAACTATGGCTACACCTTC.

This clone was seen a few times. The chain couples TRBV5-6 to TRBJ1-2; D might be TRBD1 (6 bases). Germline CDR1 reads SGHDT; CDR2 reads YYEEEE. The V and J ends lost 1 base and 5 bases respectively, with 9 bases between them. CDR3 size: 13 residues. CDR3 protein: CASSLTQGYGYTF. Here the CDR3 DNA reads TGTGCCAGCAGCTTGACACAGGGATATGGCTACACCTTC. The full variable domain, completed using reference TRBV5-6 and TRBJ1-2, is DAGVTQSPTHLIKTRGQQVTLRCSPKSGHDTVSWYQQALGQGPQFIFQYYEEEERQRGNFPDRFSGHQFPNYSSELNVNALLLGDSALYLCASSLTQGYGYTFGSGTRLTVV.

The J gene is TRBJ2-1, the V gene TRBV27, with a possible D match to TRBD1 (6 bases). V dropped 7 bases and J dropped 7 bases, with 11 bases sitting between them. Germline V gene data show CDR1 as MNHEY and CDR2 as SMNVEV (reference sequence). This CDR3 has 12 residues. The CDR3 reads CASTPDRNEQFF. The CDR3 DNA sequence: TGTGCCAGCACCCCCGACAGGAATGAGCAGTTCTTC.

The rearrangement uses TRBV4-2 and TRBJ1-1; D is perhaps TRBD1 (5 bases). The CDR3 consists of 13 residues. The V gene lost 5 bases and the J gene lost 11 bases, with 18 bases spanning the gap. Germline values: CDR1 LGHNA, CDR2 YNFKEQ. The CDR3 protein is CASSLQGSPLAFF. The CDR3 DNA reads as TGTGCCAGCAGCTTGCAGGGTTCGCCTCTGGCTTTCTTT.

The V call is TRBV6-1, the J call TRBJ2-3; possible D gene TRBD1, 6 bases. From germline, CDR1 is MNHNS and CDR2 SASEGT. This CDR3 is 13 amino acids long. With 11 bases removed from V and 6 bases from J, the gap between germline ends came to 18 bases. DNA for the CDR3: TGTGCCCACCCCGGGACACCGCCCGATACGCAGTATTTT. It codes for CAHPGTPPDTQYF.

The chain links TRBV4-1 to TRBJ1-2; 11 bases are a match to TRBD1. The J segment lost 5 bases and the V segment lost 2 bases, leaving 4 bases of the junction unmatched. CDR1 MGHRA and CDR2 YSYEKL come from the germline V gene. The CDR3 length is 15 residues. This chain's CDR3 is CASSQRGQGAYGYTF. CDR3 nucleotides: TGCGCCAGCAGCCAAAGAGGACAGGGGGCATATGGCTACACCTTC.

This clone was counted a single time. The V call is TRBV11-2, the J call TRBJ2-5; 12 bases align to TRBD2. The J segment lost 1 base and the V segment lost 5 bases, leaving 8 bases of the junction unmatched. Germline V gives CDR1 SGHAT, CDR2 FQNNGV. CDR3 length: 17 residues. CDR3 loop: CASSPGTSGSLQETQYF. For the CDR3, the DNA is TGTGCCAGCAGCCCCGGGACTAGCGGGTCCCTCCAAGAGACCCAGTACTTC.

This chain links TRBV11-2 with TRBJ2-7; D remains unclear. CDR1 SGHAT and CDR2 FQNNGV come from the germline V gene. V shed 3 bases and J shed 1 base, with 10 bases lying between them. The CDR3 contains 14 residues. In DNA form, the CDR3 reads TGTGCCAGCAGCTTTCAATTGGGTTCCTACGAGCAGTACTTC. Translated, it gives CASSFQLGSYEQYF.

The CDR3 sequence is CATSGAAGTYNEQFF. The CDR3, as DNA: TGTGCCACCTCCGGGGCGGCAGGGACCTACAATGAGCAGTTCTTC. The chain employs TRBV7-9 and TRBJ2-1; D assignment may be TRBD1 or TRBD2 (5 bases each). Germline assignment: CDR1 SEHNR and CDR2 FQNEAQ (reference sequence). This CDR3 has 15 residues. Between the trimmed V and J ends, which lost 10 bases and 2 bases, there was a span of 18 bases.

The chain is built from TRBV5-8 and TRBJ1-6; 7 nucleotides match TRBD1. Trimming cost V 3 bases and J 10 bases; bases outside gene matches: 13. The CDR3 spans 16 residues. Germline-derived CDR1 and CDR2 are SGHTS and YDEGEE. As DNA, the CDR3 is TGTGCCAGCAGCTCACGGACAGGCCTCGGTCACTCACCCCTCCACTTT. This gives the protein CASSSRTGLGHSPLHF.

As DNA, the CDR3 is TGCAGCGTTCAACTAGCGGGGGACACCTACGAGCAGTACTTC. This encodes CSVQLAGDTYEQYF. This sequence joins TRBV29-1 and TRBJ2-7, with TRBD2 matching over 11 bases. V gave up 5 bases and J gave up 2 bases; unmatched junction bases: 5. Germline CDR1 SQVTM, CDR2 ANQGSEA. CDR3 size: 14 residues.

This clone was observed a single time. The gene calls are TRBV4-2 and TRBJ1-2; 11 bases fit TRBD1. Germline CDR1 is LGHNA and CDR2 is YNFKEQ. The CDR3 runs 16 residues. V gave up 0 bases and J gave up 6 bases; unmatched junction bases: 6. The CDR3 protein is CASSQDEDRGLNGYTF. In DNA, the CDR3 is TGTGCCAGCAGCCAAGACGAGGACAGGGGGCTGAATGGCTACACCTTC.

The J gene is TRBJ1-2, the V gene TRBV15; D is unclear. The length of the CDR3 is 19 residues. The V and J ends lost 1 base and 6 bases respectively, with 27 bases between them. In germline, CDR1 is LNHNV, CDR2 YYDKDF (reference sequence). The CDR3 DNA reads TGTGCCACCAGCAGAGCCTATACTGTCCCGGGCCACCCTCGACATGGCTACACCTTC. Translation: CATSRAYTVPGHPRHGYTF. Supplemented by reference TRBV15 and TRBJ1-2, the full variable domain reads DAMVIQNPRYQVTQFGKPVTLSCSQTLNHNVMYWYQQKSSQAPKLLFHYYDKDFNNEADTPDNFQSRRPNTSFCFLDIRSPGLGDTAMYLCATSRAYTVPGHPRHGYTFGSGTRLTVV.

The J gene is TRBJ2-7, the V gene TRBV5-1, with 10 bases lining up with TRBD1. There are 17 residues in the CDR3. J lost 0 bases, V lost 4 bases, and 10 bases had no gene match. CDR1 and CDR2 from the germline V gene are SGHRS and YFSETQ. The CDR3 sequence: CASSAAGTGVYSYEQYF. The CDR3 bases are TGCGCCAGCAGCGCTGCCGGGACAGGGGTTTACTCCTACGAGCAGTACTTC. Filled out from reference TRBV5-1 and TRBJ2-7, the complete variable domain reads KAGVTQTPRYLIKTRGQQVTLSCSPISGHRSVSWYQQTPGQGLQFLFEYFSETQRNKGNFPGRFSGRQFSNSRSEMNVSTLELGDSALYLCASSAAGTGVYSYEQYFGPGTRLTVT.